This entry features one T cell receptor (beta chain) sequence. As yet, its antigen is unknown. Sample time point: persistent/refractory GD, antithyroid drugs over 5 years with positive TRAb. From PBMCs, RNA was extracted and then used to make the TCR library. The data belong to a study of regulatory T cells in long-lasting Graves disease. To make TCR beta libraries, researchers used iRepertoire HTBI primers and Arm-PCR of CDR3 regions. TCRdb redid the calling of the multiplex PCR reads with MiXCR, one entry per CDR3 protein. This repertoire shows 650,000 to 850,000 distinct CDR3 sequences, approximately 31% found once; its top ten account for around 40%. Overall study results and limits: Public clonotype sharing was higher in persistent than newly diagnosed patients. TCR diversity was lower in persistent Graves' patients than in newly diagnosed ones.

The TCR was taken from a female donor with Graves disease. The sequences come from peripheral blood mononuclear cells (PBMCs), collected when the disease was refractory, from a patient treated with antithyroid drugs.

Here the CDR3 reads CASSLLGGREAFF. The CDR3 DNA follows: TGTGCCAGCAGCTTACTCGGGGGCCGAGAAGCTTTCTTT. The rearrangement joins TRBV11-1 to TRBJ1-1; possibly TRBD1 for D (6 bases). Germline V CDR1 and CDR2: SGHAT, FQDESV (reference sequence). CDR3 length equals 13 residues. The V end was cut by 2 bases, the J end by 8 bases, with 12 bases between.